This TCR beta chain came from a study of T cell responses to AZD1222 COVID-19 vaccine. Findings and caveats of the study: There were mostly white British donors and more females than males, and clonal diversity was possibly underestimated. Baseline serostatus was positive in only a handful of AZD1222 recipients.

Second-dose timings of about 4 or about 12 weeks were pooled. The method was immunoSEQ multiplex PCR; TCRdb's version includes in-frame clones alone and lacks a portion of them. The sample consists of 70,000 to 95,000 clones, about 93% of them appearing once. V was pared by 4 bases and J by 5 bases, with 20 bases between. This CDR3 is 16 amino acids long. The V gene's germline CDR1 is LNHDA and CDR2 SQIVND (reference sequence). Regarding this clone: No antigen is known for it.

The chain employs TRBV19 and TRBJ1-1; D is perhaps TRBD1 (6 bases). The TCR sequence derives from an adult who received the AZD1222 COVID-19 vaccine. Sequences were derived from peripheral blood, sampled 28 days after the second AZD1222 dose. CDR3 protein: CASSTEYQGGRTEAFF. The CDR3 DNA reads as TGTGCCAGTAGTACCGAGTATCAAGGGGGTAGGACTGAAGCTTTCTTT. The whole variable domain, remainder taken from reference TRBV19 and TRBJ1-1, is DGGITQSPKYLFRKEGQNVTLSCEQNLNHDAMYWYRQDPGQGLRLIYYSQIVNDFQKGDIAEGYSVSREKKESFPLTVTSAQKNPTAFYLCASSTEYQGGRTEAFFGQGTRLTVV.